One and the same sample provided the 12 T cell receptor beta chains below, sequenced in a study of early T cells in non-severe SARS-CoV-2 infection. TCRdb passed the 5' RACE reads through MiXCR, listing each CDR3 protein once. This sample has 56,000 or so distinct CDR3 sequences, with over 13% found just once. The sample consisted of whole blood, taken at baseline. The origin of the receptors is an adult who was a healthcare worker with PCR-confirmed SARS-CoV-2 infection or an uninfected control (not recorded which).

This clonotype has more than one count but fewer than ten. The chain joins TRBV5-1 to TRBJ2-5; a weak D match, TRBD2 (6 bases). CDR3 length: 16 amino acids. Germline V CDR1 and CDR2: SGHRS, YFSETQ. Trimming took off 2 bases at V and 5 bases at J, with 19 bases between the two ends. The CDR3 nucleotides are TGCGCCAGCAGCTTTGCCCTCCGGACTAAACAGGAGACCCAGTACTTC. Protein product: CASSFALRTKQETQYF. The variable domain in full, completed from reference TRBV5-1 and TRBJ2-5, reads KAGVTQTPRYLIKTRGQQVTLSCSPISGHRSVSWYQQTPGQGLQFLFEYFSETQRNKGNFPGRFSGRQFSNSRSEMNVSTLELGDSALYLCASSFALRTKQETQYFGPGTRLLVL.

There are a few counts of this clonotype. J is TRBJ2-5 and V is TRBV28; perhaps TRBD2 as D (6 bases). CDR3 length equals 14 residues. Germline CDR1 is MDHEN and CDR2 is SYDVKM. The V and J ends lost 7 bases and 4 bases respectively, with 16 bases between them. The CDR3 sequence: CASNKGGVRETQYF. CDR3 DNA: TGTGCCAGCAATAAGGGCGGGGTCCGAGAGACCCAGTACTTC.

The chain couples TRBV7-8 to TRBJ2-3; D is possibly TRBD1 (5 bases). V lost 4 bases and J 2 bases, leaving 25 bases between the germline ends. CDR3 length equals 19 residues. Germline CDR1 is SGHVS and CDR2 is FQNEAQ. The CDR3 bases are TGTGCCAGCAGCTCCCCCCACCCATCACAGGAGATAATCACAGATACGCAGTATTTT. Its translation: CASSSPHPSQEIITDTQYF.

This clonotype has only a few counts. The CDR3 DNA reads as TGTGCCAGCAGTGGACTAGCGGGGAATGAGCAGTTCTTC. Protein sequence: CASSGLAGNEQFF. The chain employs TRBV2 and TRBJ2-1, with 11 nucleotides matching TRBD2. The CDR3 length is 13 residues. The germline gives CDR1 SNHLY, CDR2 FYNNEI. V trimming: 4 bases; J trimming: 7 bases; junction bases outside the gene matches: 0.

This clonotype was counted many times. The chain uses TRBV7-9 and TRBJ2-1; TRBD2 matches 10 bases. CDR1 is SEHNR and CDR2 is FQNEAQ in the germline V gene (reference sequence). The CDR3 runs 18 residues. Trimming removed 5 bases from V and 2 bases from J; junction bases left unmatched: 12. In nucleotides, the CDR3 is TGTGCCAGCAGCATCTCATACCGGACTAGCGGCACCTACAATGAGCAGTTCTTC. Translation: CASSISYRTSGTYNEQFF.

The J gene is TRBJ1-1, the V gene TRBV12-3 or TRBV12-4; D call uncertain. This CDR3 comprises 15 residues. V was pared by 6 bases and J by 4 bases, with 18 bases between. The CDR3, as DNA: TGTGCCAGCAGCTTCAGACAATTTTCCGGCACTGAAGCTTTCTTT. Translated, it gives CASSFRQFSGTEAFF.

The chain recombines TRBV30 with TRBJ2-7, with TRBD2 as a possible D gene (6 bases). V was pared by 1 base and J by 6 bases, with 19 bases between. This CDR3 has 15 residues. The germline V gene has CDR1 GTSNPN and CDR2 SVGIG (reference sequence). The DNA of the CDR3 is TGTGCCTGGAGTGAGGGGACTTACCTTTCTGGCGAGCAGTACTTC. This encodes CAWSEGTYLSGEQYF.

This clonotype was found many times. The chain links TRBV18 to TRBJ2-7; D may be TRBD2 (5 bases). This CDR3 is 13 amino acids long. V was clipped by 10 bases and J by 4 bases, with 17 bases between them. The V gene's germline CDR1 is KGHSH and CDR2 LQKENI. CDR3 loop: CATVWTSFYEQYF. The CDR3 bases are TGTGCCACCGTGTGGACTTCATTTTACGAGCAGTACTTC.

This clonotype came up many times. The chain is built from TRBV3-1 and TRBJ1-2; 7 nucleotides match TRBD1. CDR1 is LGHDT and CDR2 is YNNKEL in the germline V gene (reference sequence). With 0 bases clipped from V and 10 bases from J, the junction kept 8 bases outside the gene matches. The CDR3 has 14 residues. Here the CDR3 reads CASSQEAPTGNYTF. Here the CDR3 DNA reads TGTGCCAGCAGCCAAGAAGCGCCGACAGGGAACTACACCTTC.

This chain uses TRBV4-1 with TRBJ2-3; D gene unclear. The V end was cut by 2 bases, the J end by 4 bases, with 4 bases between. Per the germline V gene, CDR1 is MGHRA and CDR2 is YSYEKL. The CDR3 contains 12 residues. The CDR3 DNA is TGCGCCAGCAGCCAAAGGCCAGATACGCAGTATTTT. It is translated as CASSQRPDTQYF.

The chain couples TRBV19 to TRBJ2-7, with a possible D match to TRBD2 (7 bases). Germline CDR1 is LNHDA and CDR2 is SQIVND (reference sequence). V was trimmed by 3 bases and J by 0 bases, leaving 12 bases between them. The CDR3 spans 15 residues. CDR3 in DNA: TGTGCCAGTAGTATTCGGGGGGCAACCTCCTACGAGCAGTACTTC. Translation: CASSIRGATSYEQYF. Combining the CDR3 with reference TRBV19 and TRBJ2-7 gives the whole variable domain DGGITQSPKYLFRKEGQNVTLSCEQNLNHDAMYWYRQDPGQGLRLIYYSQIVNDFQKGDIAEGYSVSREKKESFPLTVTSAQKNPTAFYLCASSIRGATSYEQYFGPGTRLTVT.

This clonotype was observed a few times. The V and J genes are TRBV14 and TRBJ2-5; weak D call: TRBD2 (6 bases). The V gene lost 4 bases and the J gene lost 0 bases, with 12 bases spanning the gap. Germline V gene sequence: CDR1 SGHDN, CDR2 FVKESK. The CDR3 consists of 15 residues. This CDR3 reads CASSPQWTNQETQYF. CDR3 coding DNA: TGTGCCAGCAGCCCACAATGGACTAACCAAGAGACCCAGTACTTC.